This record covers a single T cell receptor beta chain. The entry originates in a study of metastatic and nonmetastatic thyroid tumors. Looking at the study overall: A comparison of repertoires was made across blood and tumor or nodule tissue from malignant and benign thyroid patients.

TCRdb re-called the PCR reads with MiXCR. The sample yields roughly 75,000 clones, around an eighth seen once. Patients had received no treatment of any kind before thyroid surgery. The TCR originated in a female donor with papillary thyroid cancer or a benign thyroid nodule (not recorded which). Some clones in this sample may be carry-over from other donors' samples. The specimen was tumor tissue.

The chain's CDR3 is CASSLQSQPTPYGYTF. The CDR3 DNA sequence: TGTGCCAGCAGCTTACAGAGTCAACCGACACCTTATGGCTACACCTTC. The genes are TRBV11-2 and TRBJ1-2; the D is unclear. V was cut by 2 bases and J by 5 bases, with 18 bases left in between. This CDR3 comprises 16 residues. Germline V gene data show CDR1 as SGHAT and CDR2 as FQNNGV.